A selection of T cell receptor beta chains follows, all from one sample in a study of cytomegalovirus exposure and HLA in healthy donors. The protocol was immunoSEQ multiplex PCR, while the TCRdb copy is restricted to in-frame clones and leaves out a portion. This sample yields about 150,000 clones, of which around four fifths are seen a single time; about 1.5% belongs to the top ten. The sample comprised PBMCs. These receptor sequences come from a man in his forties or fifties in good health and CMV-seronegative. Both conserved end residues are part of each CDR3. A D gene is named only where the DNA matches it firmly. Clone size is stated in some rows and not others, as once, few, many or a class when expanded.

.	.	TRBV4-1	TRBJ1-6	TGCGCCAGCAGCCAAGATGCAAGGAGCTCCTATAATTCACCCCTCCACTTT	CASSQDARSSYNSPLHF
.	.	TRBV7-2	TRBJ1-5	TGTGCCAGCAGCTTAACGGGTAGCAATCAGCCCCAGCATTTT	CASSLTGSNQPQHF
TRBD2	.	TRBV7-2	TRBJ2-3	TGTGCCAGCAGCTTAGCGGGACTAGGGGTGGATACGCAGTATTTT	CASSLAGLGVDTQYF
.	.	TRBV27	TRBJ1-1	TGTGCCAGCAGTTTGCGGGATGGCGCTGAAGCTTTCTTT	CASSLRDGAEAFF
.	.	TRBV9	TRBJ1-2	TGTGCCAGCAGCGTAGAGGTGGGGGGGCTGGGGGGCTACACCTTC	CASSVEVGGLGGYTF
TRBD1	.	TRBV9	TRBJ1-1	TGTGCCAGCAGCGCCGGGGGACAGGCGAACACTGAAGCTTTCTTT	CASSAGGQANTEAFF
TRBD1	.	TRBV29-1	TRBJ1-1	TGCAGCGTTAACCGGGACAGTTACACTGAAGCTTTCTTT	CSVNRDSYTEAFF
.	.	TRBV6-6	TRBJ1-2	TGTGCCAGCGGACAGAACAACTATGGCTACACCTTC	CASGQNNYGYTF
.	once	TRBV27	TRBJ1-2	TGTGCCAGCAGTTTAGGACAGTACTATGGCTACACCTTC	CASSLGQYYGYTF
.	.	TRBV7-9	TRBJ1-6	TGTTCCAGCAGCTTCCTCAATTCACCCCTCCACTTT	CSSSFLNSPLHF